The present TCR beta chain was sequenced within a study of CD39 and CD103 CD8 tumor-infiltrating T cells (dated by TCRdb to the late 2010s). Background on the whole study: An HPV-positive HNSCC, an HPV-negative HNSCC, an ovarian cancer and a melanoma patient were represented in the repertoire comparisons shown. Repertoires of CD8 TIL subsets defined by CD103 and CD39 were compared with peripheral memory CD8 T cells by TCRbeta CDR3 deep sequencing. On the study overall, not on this receptor specifically: DP CD8 TILs appeared more oligoclonal than DN and SP CD8 TILs and blood memory CD8 T cells, with top 30 clonotypes covering about 50-86%. Clonotypes from DP TILs were seldom detected in blood or uninvolved lymph node, while clonotypes from DN TILs overlapped to a large extent with peripheral memory CD8 repertoires.

CDR1 and CDR2 were assigned from the germline V gene as SGHAT and FQNNGV. V gives up 6 bases and J gives up 2 bases, and the segment between their germline ends measures 20 bases. The CDR3 holds 17 amino acids from the cysteine to the phenylalanine. Of all the DNA, just the CDR3 is kept, 51 bases in frame from base 1. For each subset, genomic DNA was extracted from around 10,000 to 100,000 sorted cells using the DNeasy Blood and Tissue Kit. The immunoSEQ service sequenced and mapped the TCRbeta V-J or V-D-J regions, with each sample reaching coverage above 8x. For the original study's pipeline: The analysis included only productive rearrangements exported from the immunoSEQ Analyzer platform, and clonality was assessed using the 500 most abundant clones. The Morisita-Horn similarity index and the Jaccard index were used to quantify repertoire overlap between populations. Morisita-Horn similarity between CD8 T-cell subset TCR repertoires was measured in about 6 cancer patients. TCRdb re-hosts the immuneACCESS table, in-frame sequences only. Its copies lack some clones; in the studies checked, an unresolved V gene accounts for under half of them, and the cause for the rest is not known. The V and J calls and clone size were taken over from that table, and D and trimming were inferred from the DNA. The sample table contains about 15,000 clones; only one count was recorded for just over 90% of them. The ten largest clones take up 4.3% of the sample.

No therapy was being received by patients at the time of sample collection, although prior treatments had ranged from chemotherapy, radiotherapy, surgery and immunotherapy to none. After thawing, cells went through T lymphocyte enrichment using a negative-selection kit, with EpCAM beads added for tumor-infiltrating lymphocytes. CD8+CD4-CD45RA- cells were sorted as memory CD8 T cells irrespective of CCR7 expression. Peripheral blood mononuclear cells were obtained using a Ficoll-Paque PLUS gradient and were cryopreserved prior to analysis. Populations were sorted on a FACSAria II to over 98% purity, and cell pellets were frozen without culture for TCR sequencing. Details on this clone: Its target antigen remains unknown. No much larger clone exists at a distance of one base, and base qualities are not known.

The rearranged chain carries TRBV11-2 and TRBJ1-3; possibly the D gene is TRBD1, per 6 matching bases. Sequencing input: CD8+ T cells sorted from blood. The cell subset or site label for this specimen denotes: total memory CD8 T cells (CD45RA-CCR7+/-) from blood or uninvolved lymph node. The sequence derives from a human donor with head and neck squamous cell carcinoma. The encoded CDR3 is CASRLNRIQGAGNTIYF. Read as DNA, the sequence is TGTGCCAGCAGACTCAACCGCATACAGGGAGCTGGAAACACCATATATTTT.